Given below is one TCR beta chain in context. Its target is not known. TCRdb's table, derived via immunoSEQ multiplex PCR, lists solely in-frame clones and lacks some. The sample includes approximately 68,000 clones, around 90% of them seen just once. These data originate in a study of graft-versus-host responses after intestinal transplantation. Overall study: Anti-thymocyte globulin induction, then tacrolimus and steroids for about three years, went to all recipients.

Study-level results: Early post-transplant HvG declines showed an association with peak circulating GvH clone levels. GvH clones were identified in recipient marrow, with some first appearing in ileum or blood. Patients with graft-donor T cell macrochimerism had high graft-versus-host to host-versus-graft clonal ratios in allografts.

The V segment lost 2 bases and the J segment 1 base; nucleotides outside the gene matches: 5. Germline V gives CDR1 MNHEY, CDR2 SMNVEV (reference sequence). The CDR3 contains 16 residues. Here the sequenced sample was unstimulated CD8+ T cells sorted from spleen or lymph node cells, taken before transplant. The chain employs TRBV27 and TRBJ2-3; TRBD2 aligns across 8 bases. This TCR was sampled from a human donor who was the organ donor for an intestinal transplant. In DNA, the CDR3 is TGTGCCAGCAGTTTACGCGGGGGGTACGGCACAGATACGCAGTATTTT. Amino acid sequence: CASSLRGGYGTDTQYF.